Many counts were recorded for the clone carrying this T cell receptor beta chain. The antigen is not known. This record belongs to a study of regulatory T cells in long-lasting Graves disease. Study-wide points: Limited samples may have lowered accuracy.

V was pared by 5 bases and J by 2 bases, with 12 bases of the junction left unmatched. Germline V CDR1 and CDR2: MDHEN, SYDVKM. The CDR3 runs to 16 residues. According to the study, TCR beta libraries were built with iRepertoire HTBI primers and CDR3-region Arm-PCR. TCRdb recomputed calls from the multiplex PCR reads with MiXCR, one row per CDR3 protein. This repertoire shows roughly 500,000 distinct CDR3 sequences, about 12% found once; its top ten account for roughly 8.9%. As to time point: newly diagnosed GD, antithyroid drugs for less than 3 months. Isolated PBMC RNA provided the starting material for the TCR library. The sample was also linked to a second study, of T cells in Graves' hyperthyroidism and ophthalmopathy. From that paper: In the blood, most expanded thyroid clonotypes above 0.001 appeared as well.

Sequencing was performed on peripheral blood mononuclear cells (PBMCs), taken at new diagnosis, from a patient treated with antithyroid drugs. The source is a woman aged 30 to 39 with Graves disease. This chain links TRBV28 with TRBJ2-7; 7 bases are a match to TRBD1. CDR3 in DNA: TGTGCCAGCAGTCCACCCCGCCGGGACAGAACCTACGAGCAGTACTTC. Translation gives CASSPPRRDRTYEQYF.